The sequence of this TCR beta chain was determined in a study of response to subunit inactivated influenza vaccine. The CDR3 is 18 residues long. Trimming took 5 bases from V and 2 from J, leaving 22 bases between them. Germline V gives CDR1 SGHAT, CDR2 FQNNGV. MiXCR was run by TCRdb on the RT-PCR reads, yielding one entry per CDR3 protein. Seen here are 540,000 or so distinct CDR3 sequences, 13% observed once, and the top ten hold about an eighth. V is TRBV11-2 and J is TRBJ2-1; a weak D match, TRBD1 (6 bases). This specimen was PBMCs from blood, taken roughly 45 days after vaccination. The TCR was taken from a man aged 45-65 years who received an inactivated influenza vaccine. CDR3 residues: CASSPISPTGGAYNEQFF. Written as DNA, the CDR3 is TGTGCCAGCAGCCCAATTAGCCCGACAGGTGGGGCCTACAATGAGCAGTTCTTC. Variable domain in full (rest from reference TRBV11-2 and TRBJ2-1): EAGVAQSPRYKIIEKRQSVAFWCNPISGHATLYWYQQILGQGPKLLIQFQNNGVVDDSQLPKDRFSAERLKGVDSTLKIQPAKLEDSAVYLCASSPISPTGGAYNEQFFGPGTRLTVL.